The T cell receptor beta chain under discussion was sequenced for a study of blood T cells in healthy people across ages (dated by TCRdb to 2013 to 2016). Regarding the study in general: In model experiments, template switching captured roughly one uniquely barcoded TCR beta cDNA molecule for every two T cells. The study measured age-related changes in TCR beta repertoire diversity using deep sequencing normalized with unique cDNA molecular identifiers. The donors were divided into four age groups: young (average around 16 years), middle-aged (about 39), aged (roughly 60) and long-lived (around 80). To avoid experimental bias, donors of different ages were randomly spread across the sequencing lanes. Two additional independent replicas of 1 million unique cDNA reads from the same blood draw were analyzed for two donors (one aged 18 to 30 and one aged 80 or older).

The roughly 39 donors, aged about 6 to 90 years, were systemically healthy Caucasian individuals from Russia. About 9.1 milliliters of peripheral blood were collected from each donor into EDTA-treated Vacutainer tubes. Ficoll-Paque density-gradient centrifugation was used to isolate PBMCs, with at least 6 million per sample. Trizol reagent was used to extract total RNA from PBMCs, with at least 6 micrograms per sample. Naive CD45RAhigh/CD27high T cell percentages were measured by flow cytometry on a PBMC aliquot from every donor. Overall study outcomes, separate from this receptor: Bulk unsorted PBMC profiling prevented conclusive comparison of naive and antigen-experienced compartments. Estimates of total diversity based on one million sequenced T cells were considered lower bounds and underestimates. The percentage of naive T cells measured by flow cytometry correlated strongly with observed TCR beta diversity. The CMV infection status of donors was not known, potentially confounding age-related changes in expanded clonotypes. Compared with the aged group, the long-lived group had more naive CD4+ T cells, fewer expanded clones and increased TCR diversity, a pattern suggesting age selection. Observed TCR beta diversity per million T cells fell roughly linearly with age, and a significant reduction was already apparent by age roughly 41.

The library was produced with 5' RACE. The sample was run on an Illumina HiSeq 2500. A second PCR of about 6 to 12 cycles was run with a J-beta primer mix and a sample-barcoded 5' primer. A template-switch 5' adaptor carrying 12 random nucleotides introduced a unique molecular identifier onto each TCR beta cDNA molecule. Each sample yielded at least 3 million CDR3-containing paired-end reads. First-strand cDNA synthesis was performed from all RNA using the Mint cDNA synthesis kit, with priming by a TRBC-specific oligonucleotide. Following uracil-DNA glycosylase treatment, all cDNA underwent a first 18-cycle PCR with the universal primers M1SS and BC2_uni_R. Concerning the study's data processing: Each sample was normalized by randomly selecting 1 million high-quality reads, each carrying a distinct molecular identifier. Reads sharing molecular identifiers were discarded rather than binned into consensus sequences. CDR3 identification, clonotype clustering and error correction used MiTCR with a Q25 quality threshold and the strictest error-elimination algorithm. A nonparametric unseen species model using Euler transformation provided a lower-bound estimate of total TCR beta diversity. TCRdb itself trimmed the public reads at Q25 with fastp, ran MiXCR and retained productive beta chains. Entries that share a CDR3 protein sequence are merged under the most common genes and DNA. TCRdb's processing, not the authors', yielded these V and J calls. Present in this sample are about 680,000 distinct CDR3 sequences, about 52% of which were seen just once. The ten largest account for around 32% of the sample.

Only a few counts were recorded for this clonotype. The clone's antigen remains unknown. Per-base quality was not reported, and no clone a single base away is much larger than it. The CDR3 starts with the cysteine, ends with the phenylalanine, and has 14 residues. The sequence is cut down to CDR3 DNA, 42 bases in frame from base 1. V is cut by 6 bases and J by 4 bases, and the space between the germline ends is 15 bases. The germline V gene specifies MGHDK as CDR1 and SYGVNS as CDR2. The sequenced sample consisted of blood. This clonotype was obtained from a woman aged 55 to 70 in good health. Recombination linked TRBV25-1 to TRBJ1-1; TRBD1 is possibly the D segment (5 matching bases). The bases read TGTGCCAGCAGCCTCAGCCAGGGACGCACTGAAGCTTTCTTT. Translated, it reads CASSLSQGRTEAFF.